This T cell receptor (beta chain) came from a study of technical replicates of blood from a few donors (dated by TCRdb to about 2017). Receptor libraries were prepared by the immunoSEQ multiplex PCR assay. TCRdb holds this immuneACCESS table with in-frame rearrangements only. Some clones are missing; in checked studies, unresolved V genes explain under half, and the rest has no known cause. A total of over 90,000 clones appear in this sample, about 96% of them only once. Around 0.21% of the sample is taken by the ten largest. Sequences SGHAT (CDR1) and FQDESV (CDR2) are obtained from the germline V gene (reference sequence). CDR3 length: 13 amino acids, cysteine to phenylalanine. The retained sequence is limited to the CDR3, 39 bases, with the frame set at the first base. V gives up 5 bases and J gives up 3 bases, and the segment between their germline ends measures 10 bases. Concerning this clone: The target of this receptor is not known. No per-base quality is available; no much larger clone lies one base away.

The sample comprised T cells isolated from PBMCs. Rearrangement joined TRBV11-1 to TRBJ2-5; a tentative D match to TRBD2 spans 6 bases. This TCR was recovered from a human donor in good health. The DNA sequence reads TGTGCCAGCAGCCCGGGGGTTGAAGAGACCCAGTACTTC. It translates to CASSPGVEETQYF.